The TCR beta chain described here comes from a study of regulatory T cells in long-lasting Graves disease. Study results and limitations: Accuracy may have been reduced by the small sample size. With persistent disease, TRBV28, TRBJ1-2 and TRBJ2-5 were the favored segments.

Time point meaning: persistent/refractory GD, antithyroid drugs over 5 years with positive TRAb. There was RNA extracted from PBMCs, and the TCR library was made from it. Library construction for TCR beta used iRepertoire HTBI primers and Arm-PCR of CDR3 regions. Each CDR3 protein gets one entry after TCRdb re-called the multiplex PCR reads with MiXCR. The sample lists around 460,000 distinct CDR3 sequences, 20% to 25% occurring once. Per the germline V gene, CDR1 is SGHAT and CDR2 is FQDESV (reference sequence). Trimming at V came to 5 bases and at J to 6 bases, leaving 13 bases not matched to a gene. The CDR3 totals 18 residues. Concerning this clonotype itself: Its antigen is unidentified.

V usage is TRBV11-1 and J usage is TRBJ2-3, with 14 bases identical to TRBD2. Sequenced material: peripheral blood mononuclear cells (PBMCs), taken when the disease was refractory, from a patient treated with antithyroid drugs. This sequence was found in a female donor with Graves disease. CDR3 sequence reads: CASSQRLAGGAKRDTQYF. DNA of the CDR3: TGTGCCAGCAGCCAGCGACTAGCGGGAGGGGCCAAGCGGGATACGCAGTATTTT.